One sample yielded the 15 T cell receptor beta chains listed below, sequenced in a study of shared clonotypes between healthy human individuals. Measured with immunoSEQ multiplex PCR; TCRdb has only the in-frame clones, and not every one. The table includes around 600,000 clones, around 95% detected once. CD45RO-negative, CCR7-positively selected cells formed the naive CD8 fraction, excluding terminally differentiated effector memory CD45RA+ cells. What was sequenced was naive CD8+ T cells sorted from blood. The receptors were gathered from a woman aged 30 to 39 in good health.

The rearrangement uses TRBV27 and TRBJ1-1; 8 bases fit TRBD1. CDR1 MNHEY and CDR2 SMNVEV come from the germline V gene (reference sequence). Germline trimming cut 3 bases from V and 5 bases from J; bases unmatched to any gene: 8. The CDR3 contains 15 residues. The CDR3 coding sequence is TGTGCCAGCAGTTTGTCAGGGGGCGGGTTGACTGAAGCTTTCTTT. Translating gives CASSLSGGGLTEAFF.

The chain uses TRBV27 and TRBJ2-3, with 13 positions matching TRBD2. The germline CDR1 and CDR2 sequences are MNHEY and SMNVEV (reference sequence). The CDR3 spans 18 residues. The V and J ends lost 6 bases and 3 bases, in that order; junction bases with no gene match: 12. The CDR3 nucleotides read TGTGCCAGCAGATTTGGACTAGCGGGAGAGCGAGGTACAGATACGCAGTATTTT. It encodes CASRFGLAGERGTDTQYF.

The gene calls are TRBV7-9 and TRBJ2-3, with TRBD2 identical over 7 bases. This CDR3 contains 13 residues. Trimming took 4 bases from V and 6 from J; bases not matched to a gene: 4. Germline lookup yields CDR1 SEHNR and CDR2 FQNEAQ (reference sequence). The DNA of the CDR3 is TGTGCCAGCAGCTGGGTACTAGCGGATACGCAGTATTTT. This encodes CASSWVLADTQYF. Complete variable domain (other parts from reference TRBV7-9 and TRBJ2-3): DTGVSQNPRHKITKRGQNVTFRCDPISEHNRLYWYRQTLGQGPEFLTYFQNEAQLEKSRLLSDRFSAERPKGSFSTLEIQRTEQGDSAMYLCASSWVLADTQYFGPGTRLTVL.

As for this clone: A junction boundary mismatches the germline segment, possibly from a read error. The chain joins TRBV29-1 to TRBJ2-4; D is undetermined. Per germline, CDR1 SQVTM and CDR2 ANQGSEA. The CDR3 has 12 amino acids. The CDR3 loop is CSVVGTKNIQYF. The DNA for the CDR3 is TGCAGTGTTGTTGGTACCAAAAACATTCAGTACTTC.

The chain couples TRBV7-9 to TRBJ2-7; D perhaps matches TRBD1 (5 bases). Germline-derived CDR1 and CDR2 are SEHNR and FQNEAQ (reference sequence). V lost 2 bases and J 2 bases, leaving 13 bases between the germline ends. The CDR3 spans 15 residues. The CDR3 is CASSLHYRFPYEQYF. CDR3 DNA: TGTGCCAGCAGCTTACACTACAGGTTTCCCTACGAGCAGTACTTC.

The chain recombines TRBV7-8 with TRBJ1-1; tentatively, D is TRBD1 (5 bases). The CDR3 extends over 16 amino acids. Germline CDR1 SGHVS, CDR2 FQNEAQ. Trimming pared 0 bases from V and 7 bases from J, leaving 18 bases between. The CDR3 sequence is CASSLAWRGGFGEAFF. The DNA of the CDR3 is TGTGCCAGCAGCTTAGCGTGGAGGGGAGGATTCGGTGAAGCTTTCTTT.

V and J are TRBV29-1 and TRBJ2-1; 9 bases line up with TRBD1. Germline trimming cut 7 bases from V and 5 bases from J; bases unmatched to any gene: 3. CDR1 is SQVTM and CDR2 is ANQGSEA in the germline V gene. CDR3 length: 12 amino acids. As DNA, the CDR3 is TGCAGCGGGACAGGGGTCCACAATGAGCAGTTCTTC. Amino acid sequence: CSGTGVHNEQFF.

The sample holds one count of this clone. The gene calls are TRBV29-1 and TRBJ1-2; no definite D call. Germline lookup yields CDR1 SQVTM and CDR2 ANQGSEA. The CDR3 runs to 13 residues. Deletions cut 6 bases from V and 0 bases from J, with 11 bases between. The CDR3 here is CSVKGLTNYGYTF. CDR3 sequence (DNA): TGCAGCGTGAAAGGGTTAACTAACTATGGCTACACCTTC.

The genes are TRBV19 and TRBJ1-2; TRBD1 agrees at 7 bases. This CDR3 contains 16 residues. The junction had 15 bases not matched to a gene; V was cut back by 4 bases and J by 7 bases. Germline V CDR1 and CDR2: LNHDA, SQIVND (reference sequence). CDR3 sequence: CASSRFTRDSTGGYTF. The CDR3 coding sequence is TGTGCCAGTAGTAGGTTCACCAGGGACAGCACCGGTGGCTACACCTTC.

The V gene is TRBV6-5, the J gene TRBJ2-1; 10 nucleotides align to TRBD2. Germline loops: CDR1 MNHEY, CDR2 SVGAGI. Unmatched junction bases numbered 5, after V lost 8 bases and J lost 4 bases. CDR3 length equals 14 residues. CDR3 region: CASGGLAPYNEQFF. The DNA for the CDR3 is TGTGCCAGCGGGGGACTAGCGCCTTACAATGAGCAGTTCTTC.

The gene calls are TRBV30 and TRBJ2-1; 7 nucleotides line up with TRBD2. There are 14 residues in the CDR3. The V gene's germline CDR1 is GTSNPN and CDR2 SVGIG (reference sequence). DNA for the CDR3: TGTGCGTGGGGGGGAGGGAATTTCGCAGATGAGCAGTTCTTC. It codes for CAWGGGNFADEQFF.

The CDR3 nucleotides read TGTGCCAGCAGCCAAGAAGCAGGGGGCTTGACTGAAGCTTTCTTT. This sequence encodes CASSQEAGGLTEAFF. The chain recombines TRBV14 with TRBJ1-1; TRBD1 matches at 8 bases. The CDR3 is made up of 15 amino acids. J gave up 5 bases and V 0 bases, and 5 bases lay outside the gene matches. Germline V gene lookup returns CDR1 SGHDN and CDR2 FVKESK.

The chain uses TRBV5-1 and TRBJ2-7, with 7 bases aligning to TRBD1. CDR1 is SGHRS, CDR2 YFSETQ, per germline. Trimming cost V 4 bases and J 4 bases; bases outside gene matches: 14. CDR3 length: 16 amino acids. As DNA, the CDR3 is TGCGCCAGCAGCGAATACCCCGGGCAGGGGGTATACGAGCAGTACTTC. Protein: CASSEYPGQGVYEQYF.

CDR3 loop: CASSSLAVTGTYEQYF. Here the CDR3 DNA reads TGTGCCAGCAGTTCCCTAGCGGTCACGGGGACCTACGAGCAGTACTTC. V gene TRBV27 combines with J gene TRBJ2-7; 7 nucleotides agree with TRBD2. The ends lost 4 bases at V and 2 bases at J; junction bases unmatched: 11. The CDR3 consists of 16 residues. The germline V gene encodes CDR1 MNHEY and CDR2 SMNVEV (reference sequence).

This rearrangement joins TRBV28 to TRBJ1-5; D possibly corresponds to TRBD1 (5 bases). This CDR3 has 15 residues. V was shortened by 3 bases and J by 0 bases, with 9 bases between the two germline ends. The germline CDR1 and CDR2 sequences are MDHEN and SYDVKM. The CDR3 region has the DNA TGTGCCAGCAGTTTTCCCAGGGATAGCAATCAGCCCCAGCATTTT. Protein sequence: CASSFPRDSNQPQHF.